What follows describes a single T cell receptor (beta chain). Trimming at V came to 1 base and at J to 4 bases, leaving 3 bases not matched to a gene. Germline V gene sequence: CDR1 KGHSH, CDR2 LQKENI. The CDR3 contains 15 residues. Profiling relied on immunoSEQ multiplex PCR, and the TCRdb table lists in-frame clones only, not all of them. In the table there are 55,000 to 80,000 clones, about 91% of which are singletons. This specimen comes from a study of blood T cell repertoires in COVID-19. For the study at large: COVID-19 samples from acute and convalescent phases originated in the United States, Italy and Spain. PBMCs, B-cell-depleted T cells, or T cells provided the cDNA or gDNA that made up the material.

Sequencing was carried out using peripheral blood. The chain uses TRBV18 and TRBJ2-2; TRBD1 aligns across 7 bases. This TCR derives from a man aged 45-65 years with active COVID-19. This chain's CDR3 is CASSPLQGTTGELFF. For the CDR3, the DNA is TGTGCCAGCTCACCACTACAGGGGACCACCGGGGAGCTGTTTTTT.